Listed below are T cell receptor beta chains from one sample, sequenced in a study of blood T cell repertoires in COVID-19. Clones were read by immunoSEQ multiplex PCR, and TCRdb kept only the in-frame ones, dropping some. The data contain some 150,000 clones, 84% of them singletons. The sample taken for sequencing was peripheral blood. The source of these receptors is a woman older than 75 in a cohort sampled during active or convalescent COVID-19. CDR3s include the opening cysteine and the closing phenylalanine or tryptophan. A D gene is named only where the DNA matches it firmly. Only part of the rows carry a size: once, few, many, or a class if the clone is expanded.

-	TRBV3-1/TRBV3-2	TRBJ2-7	TRBD2	CASSPLLAGGYEQYF	TGTGCCAGCAGCCCCCTGCTAGCGGGGGGTTACGAGCAGTACTTC
-	TRBV7-6	TRBJ2-1	-	CASSLLASGNEQFF	TGTGCCAGCAGCTTACTCGCTAGTGGCAATGAGCAGTTCTTC
-	TRBV3-1/TRBV3-2	TRBJ1-4	-	CASSPPGWAEKLFF	TGTGCCAGCAGCCCCCCAGGGTGGGCTGAAAAACTGTTTTTT
-	TRBV6-5	TRBJ1-1	TRBD1	CASSLTGGENTEAFF	TGTGCCAGCAGCCTGACAGGGGGTGAGAACACTGAAGCTTTCTTT
-	TRBV7-3	TRBJ1-1	-	CASSRGWNTEAFF	TGTGCCAGCAGTAGAGGGTGGAACACTGAAGCTTTCTTT
-	TRBV5-4	TRBJ2-7	-	CASSLASRQPYEQYF	TGTGCCAGCAGCTTGGCTAGTCGCCAACCATACGAGCAGTACTTC
-	TRBV5-1	TRBJ1-6	-	CASSLANRNSPLHF	TGCGCTAGCAGCTTGGCCAACAGAAATTCACCCCTCCACTTT
-	TRBV5-1	TRBJ1-1	-	CASSLWQGDTEAFF	TGCGCCAGCAGCTTATGGCAGGGTGACACTGAAGCTTTCTTT
-	TRBV5-6	TRBJ1-4	-	CASSLAEGLETNEKLFF	TGTGCCAGCAGCTTGGCGGAGGGGTTGGAAACTAATGAAAAACTGTTTTTT
once	TRBV7-2	TRBJ2-7	TRBD2	CASSLDGGGSEYEQYF	TGTGCCAGCAGCTTAGACGGCGGGGGGTCAGAGTACGAGCAGTACTTC
-	TRBV7-8	TRBJ1-1	-	CASSLRSNTEAFF	TGTGCCAGCAGCTTACGGTCGAACACTGAAGCTTTCTTT
-	TRBV4-3	TRBJ2-2	-	CASSHGTATGELFF	TGCGCCAGCAGCCACGGGACTGCCACCGGGGAGCTGTTTTTT
-	TRBV6-2/TRBV6-3	TRBJ1-1	-	CASSYSSHTEGEAFF	TGTGCCAGCAGTTACTCGTCCCACACCGAGGGTGAAGCTTTCTTT
-	TRBV2	TRBJ1-2	TRBD1	CASSLTGDVGGYTF	TGTGCCAGCAGCCTTACAGGGGACGTTGGGGGCTACACCTTC
-	TRBV5-6	TRBJ2-2	-	CASSAQGSRNTGELFF	TGTGCCAGCAGCGCACAGGGAAGTCGGAACACCGGGGAGCTGTTTTTT
-	TRBV27	TRBJ1-1	TRBD1	CASRKQGDVTEAFF	TGTGCCAGCAGGAAACAGGGGGATGTCACTGAAGCTTTCTTT